This T cell receptor beta chain stems from a study of OX40 agonist ivuxolimab in advanced cancers. Whole-study results and caveats: A proportion of nonresponders additionally exhibited low normalized T-cell clonal expansion. CD8+ T cells (on average) carried more expanded clones than CD4+ T cells.

With autoimmune disease history or systemic immunosuppression, patients were excluded. V lost 3 bases, J lost 2 bases, and 6 bases stayed unmatched. From germline, CDR1 is SGDLS and CDR2 YYNGEE. CDR3 size: 15 residues. Only in-frame clones appear in the TCRdb table, and some are missing; sequencing was by immunoSEQ multiplex PCR. The data hold about 22,000 clones, with about 83% observed a single time. On this clone: Its antigen is still unknown.

This TCR derives from an adult with an advanced solid tumor such as melanoma, head and neck, liver or kidney cancer. Sequenced here: CD4+ or CD8+ T cells sorted from blood, sampled in a trial of the OX40 agonist ivuxolimab. The chain links TRBV9 to TRBJ2-5; 8 positions match TRBD2. The CDR3 DNA sequence: TGTGCCAGCAGCGCTAGCGGGCAACCTCAAGAGACCCAGTACTTC. Its protein is CASSASGQPQETQYF.